This T cell receptor (beta chain) appears in the sequencing data of a study of T cell responses to AZD1222 COVID-19 vaccine. In the case of this clone: What it binds is not known. One end of the junction varies from germline; a read error may be responsible.

Only in-frame clones appear in the TCRdb table, and some are missing; sequencing was by immunoSEQ multiplex PCR. The sample has about 190,000 clones; just over 90% are singletons. Study-wide results and limits: Spike-wide coverage was observed for vaccine-associated CD4 TCRs, with dominant responses at 160-218 and 743-854.

This CDR3 comprises 13 residues. CDR1 LNHDA and CDR2 SQIVND come from the germline V gene (reference sequence). The sequencing used peripheral blood, collected on day 0 of AZD1222 vaccination. The TCR comes from an adult in good health. This sequence joins TRBV19 and TRBJ1-6; D remains ambiguous. The CDR3: CASSRGYSSPLHF. The DNA of the CDR3 is TGTGCCAGTAGTCGAGGGTATAGTTCACCCCTCCACTTT.